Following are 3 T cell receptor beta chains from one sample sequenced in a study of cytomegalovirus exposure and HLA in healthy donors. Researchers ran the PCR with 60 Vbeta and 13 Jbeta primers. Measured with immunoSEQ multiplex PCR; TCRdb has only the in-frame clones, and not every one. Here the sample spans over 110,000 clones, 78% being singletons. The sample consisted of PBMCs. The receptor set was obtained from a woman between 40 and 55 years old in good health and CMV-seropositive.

The CDR3 nucleotides are TGCGCCAGCAGCCTTGAGCTAGCTCAAACTGAGTACTTC. Amino acid sequence: CASSLELAQTEYF. This chain links TRBV5-1 with TRBJ2-5; a weak D match, TRBD2 (5 bases). Trimming cost V 4 bases and J 12 bases, with 19 bases left between them. From germline, CDR1 is SGHRS and CDR2 YFSETQ. The CDR3 spans 13 residues.

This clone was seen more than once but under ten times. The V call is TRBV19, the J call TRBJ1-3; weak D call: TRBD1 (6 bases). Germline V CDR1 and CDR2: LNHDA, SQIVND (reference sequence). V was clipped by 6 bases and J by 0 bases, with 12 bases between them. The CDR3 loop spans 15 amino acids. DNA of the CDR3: TGTGCCAGTAGCACAGGGCCCAGCTCTGGAAACACCATATATTTT. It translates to CASSTGPSSGNTIYF.

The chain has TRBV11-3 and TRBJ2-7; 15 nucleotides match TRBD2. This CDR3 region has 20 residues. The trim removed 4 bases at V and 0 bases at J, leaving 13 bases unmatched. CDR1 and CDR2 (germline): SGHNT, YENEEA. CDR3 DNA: TGTGCCAGCAGCTCTCCACGGACTAGCGGGAGGGCCGGTCCCTCCTACGAGCAGTACTTC. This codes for CASSSPRTSGRAGPSYEQYF.